This TCR beta chain was retrieved from a study of identical twins. General study findings and limits: Within cord blood, abundant beta clonotypes carried fewer insertions, but memory repertoires showed no such trend.

Turning to this clonotype: Its antigen is not known.

Unique molecular identifiers were present on the cDNA, and a universal primer site came from template switching. TCRdb analysed the 5' RACE reads with MiXCR anew, one entry per CDR3 protein. The sample includes 640,000 or so distinct CDR3 sequences, 5.5% to 6.5% of them seen just once. Healthy Caucasians provided all donations. Germline V lookup: CDR1 LNHNV, CDR2 YYDKDF (reference sequence). V lost 5 bases, J lost 6 bases, and 13 bases lay in between. The CDR3 extends over 13 amino acids. The sample was naive T cells sorted from blood. The sequence was collected from a man aged 18 to 29 in good health. This chain uses TRBV15 with TRBJ2-5, with D tentatively TRBD1 (6 bases). The CDR3 is CATSLRGSKTQYF. For the CDR3, the DNA is TGTGCCACCAGCCTAAGGGGGTCGAAGACCCAGTACTTC.